The text below deals with one T cell receptor (beta chain). Its target is not known. Use of 60 Vbeta and 13 Jbeta primers characterized the PCR. Assay used: immunoSEQ multiplex PCR; TCRdb lists only in-frame clones, some missing. This table has 120,000 or so clones, 81% appearing once. The germline V and J ends were trimmed by 4 bases and 10 bases, with 20 bases remaining between them. The CDR3 runs 14 residues. CDR1 and CDR2 from the germline V gene are GTSNPN and SVGIG (reference sequence). This specimen belongs to a study of cytomegalovirus exposure and HLA in healthy donors. Study conclusions and caveats: Most TCRs appeared rarely, but some public TCRs recurred in many donors. In an earlier analysis, productive rearrangement rates for most beta V segments clustered near 87% or 30%.

Specimen: PBMCs. This receptor was taken from a man aged 18 to 29 in good health and CMV-seropositive. The chain has TRBV30 and TRBJ2-1; possibly TRBD1 for D (6 bases). The CDR3 DNA is TGTGCCTGGAACGATGGTCCGATGGGGGCAGAGCAGTTCTTC. The encoded protein is CAWNDGPMGAEQFF.